There are a few counts of the clone carrying this T cell receptor (beta chain). The antigen is not known. This entry comes from a study of post-analysis software for immune sequencing data. As for the study in general: The study covered relapsing-remitting, secondary progressive and progressive-relapsing courses of multiple sclerosis. Regarding the study as a whole: Those samples that were prepared in the same batch co-clustered strongly by F measure. When patients were compared with controls, about five TRBV segments were more frequent, TRBV5-6, TRBV5-1 and TRBV20-1 among them.

In germline, CDR1 is SGHDN, CDR2 FVKESK. V dropped 5 bases and J dropped 7 bases, with 12 bases sitting between them. The CDR3 is made up of 13 amino acids. Unique molecular identifiers were carried by the TCR beta cDNA libraries. Each CDR3 protein gets one entry after TCRdb re-called the PCR reads with MiXCR. The data contain some 500,000 distinct CDR3 sequences, approximately 46% of them singletons. Material for sequencing was blood. The J gene is TRBJ2-4, the V gene TRBV14; D unclear. The clonotype comes from a girl aged 10 to 17 with multiple sclerosis. The CDR3 spells CASSLGPNNIQYF. Here the CDR3 DNA reads TGTGCCAGCAGCTTAGGACCTAATAACATTCAGTACTTC.